The 9 T cell receptor beta chains in this list originate from one sample, sequenced in a study of beta chain features in type 1 diabetes (dated by TCRdb to the late 2010s). General study outcomes and caveats: In all four CD4+ subsets, TCRB CDR3 length was moderately but significantly shorter in type 1 diabetes patients.

Receptor libraries were prepared by the immunoSEQ multiplex PCR assay. All of the isolated RNA was reverse transcribed with the High Capacity cDNA Reverse Transcription Kit, so expressed TCRB transcripts were sequenced. TCRdb limited this immuneACCESS table to in-frame rearrangements with V and J called. A share of clones is missing; checked studies link under half to unresolved V genes, and the rest is unexplained. This sample has a few hundred thousand clones in its table, and roughly 12% of those were observed once. Around 0.01% of the sample is taken by the ten largest. No antigen has been assigned to these receptors. Sequencing was carried out using naive CD4+ T cells from blood. Interpreted using the paper, the cell subset or site label stands for: true naive CD4+ T cells. The origin of the receptors is a woman aged 18-29 years with type 1 diabetes.

This rearrangement joins TRBV4-1 to TRBJ2-7; TRBD1 is a possible D gene (6 bases). Germline CDR1 is MGHRA and CDR2 is YSYEKL. The CDR3 contains 16 residues. V shed 3 bases and J shed 2 bases, with 17 bases lying between them. The DNA of the CDR3 is TGCGCCAGCAGCCAGAGATCAGGGGTAGGGGCCTACGAGCAGTACTTC. It yields the protein CASSQRSGVGAYEQYF.

This clone turned up a few times. This chain joins TRBV19 and TRBJ2-1, with 7 bases matching TRBD2. J was trimmed by 7 bases and V by 5 bases; bases with no gene match: 11. Germline loops: CDR1 LNHDA, CDR2 SQIVND (reference sequence). The CDR3 consists of 15 residues. For the CDR3, the DNA is TGTGCCAGTAGTTTCCGAGCGGGGTCGGGGAATGAGCAGTTCTTC. This gives the protein CASSFRAGSGNEQFF.

This chain joins TRBV19 and TRBJ1-1; TRBD1 matches 7 bases. Germline CDR1 reads LNHDA; CDR2 reads SQIVND (reference sequence). The CDR3 has 15 amino acids. Trimming took 5 bases from V and 3 from J; bases not matched to a gene: 9. CDR3 in amino acids: CASSPQGQAYTEAFF. The CDR3 coding sequence is TGTGCCAGTAGTCCTCAAGGACAGGCTTACACTGAAGCTTTCTTT.

This clone turned up a few times. The rearrangement joins TRBV18 to TRBJ1-4; D is ambiguous. This CDR3 is 14 amino acids long. Germline values: CDR1 KGHSH, CDR2 LQKENI. V was trimmed by 7 bases and J by 0 bases, leaving 9 bases between them. The CDR3 spells CASFSDSTNEKLFF. As DNA, the CDR3 is TGTGCCAGCTTCTCAGATTCAACTAATGAAAAACTGTTTTTT. The variable domain in full, with the rest retrieved from reference TRBV18 and TRBJ1-4, is NAGVMQNPRHLVRRRGQEARLRCSPMKGHSHVYWYRQLPEEGLKFMVYLQKENIIDESGMPKERFSAEFPKEGPSILRIQQVVRGDSAAYFCASFSDSTNEKLFFGSGTQLSVL.

The chain recombines TRBV7-9 with TRBJ2-7; 7 bases fit TRBD2. Germline V gene data show CDR1 as SEHNR and CDR2 as FQNEAQ (reference sequence). There are 13 residues in the CDR3. With 5 bases clipped from V and 4 bases from J, the junction kept 5 bases outside the gene matches. The CDR3 DNA reads as TGTGCCAGCAGCCCGACTAGCAGGTACGAGCAGTACTTC. This encodes CASSPTSRYEQYF.

This clone was seen more than once but under ten times. V gene TRBV18 combines with J gene TRBJ2-7, with D tentatively TRBD2 (6 bases). The V gene lost 3 bases and the J gene lost 7 bases, with 25 bases spanning the gap. CDR3 length: 17 amino acids. Germline CDR1 is KGHSH and CDR2 is LQKENI. CDR3 region: CASSPPGKGTRSGEQYF. CDR3 DNA sequence: TGTGCCAGCTCACCGCCAGGGAAGGGGACTCGGTCTGGGGAGCAGTACTTC.

CDR3 nucleotide sequence: TGTGCCAGCAGTCGGCAGGGGTCTCGGCAGCCCCAGCATTTT. Its translation: CASSRQGSRQPQHF. The chain employs TRBV25-1 and TRBJ1-5; D is perhaps TRBD1 (6 bases). The germline CDR1 and CDR2 sequences are MGHDK and SYGVNS. The V and J ends lost 5 bases and 7 bases respectively, with 15 bases between them. The CDR3 totals 14 residues.

In this sample, this clone turned up a few times. The chain joins TRBV30 to TRBJ1-1; 9 bases fit TRBD1. J was trimmed by 10 bases and V by 0 bases; bases with no gene match: 6. Germline values: CDR1 GTSNPN, CDR2 SVGIG (reference sequence). CDR3 length: 13 amino acids. CDR3 in DNA: TGTGCCTGGAGTGTCACAGGGGGCGGTGGAGCTTTCTTT. This sequence encodes CAWSVTGGGGAFF. Variable domain in full (rest from reference TRBV30 and TRBJ1-1): SQTIHQWPATLVQPVGSPLSLECTVEGTSNPNLYWYRQAAGRGLQLLFYSVGIGQISSEVPQNLSASRPQDRQFILSSKKLLLSDSGFYLCAWSVTGGGGAFFGQGTRLTVV.

This clone was found a few times. The V call is TRBV19, the J call TRBJ1-2; TRBD1 agrees at 8 bases. Germline assignment: CDR1 LNHDA and CDR2 SQIVND (reference sequence). The CDR3 is made up of 13 amino acids. V was clipped by 9 bases and J by 5 bases; unmatched bases: 8. The CDR3, as DNA: TGTGCCAGCAGCAGGGGGCCATGGTATGGCTACACCTTC. Translated: CASSRGPWYGYTF. The full variable domain, its missing parts supplied by reference TRBV19 and TRBJ1-2, is DGGITQSPKYLFRKEGQNVTLSCEQNLNHDAMYWYRQDPGQGLRLIYYSQIVNDFQKGDIAEGYSVSREKKESFPLTVTSAQKNPTAFYLCASSRGPWYGYTFGSGTRLTVV.